This is a list of T cell receptor beta chains from one sample in a study of shared clonotypes between healthy human individuals. Sequenced by immunoSEQ multiplex PCR; TCRdb stores in-frame clones only, minus some. The table records about 1 million clones, around 74% of them present only once. Sequencing input: memory CD4+ T cells sorted from blood. The receptors were gathered from a man aged 18 to 29 in good health. Each CDR3 is given with its conserved first and last residue. A D gene is named only where the DNA matches it firmly. The size entry is marked missing in some rows and otherwise reads once, few, many or a size class.

j_call v_call clone_size d_call cdr3_nt cdr3_aa
TRBJ2-1 TRBV18 . . TGTGCCAGCTCACCACTCATCCACAATGAGCAGTTCTTC CASSPLIHNEQFF
TRBJ2-4 TRBV10-3 . . TGTGCCACCAAGGGGGGCGGGGATGACATTCAGTACTTC CATKGGGDDIQYF
TRBJ2-5 TRBV9 . . TGTGCCAGCAGCGTAGCGTTTATGGGGGGACAAGAGACCCAGTACTTC CASSVAFMGGQETQYF
TRBJ2-7 TRBV5-6 . TRBD2 TGTGCCAGCAGCCTCTACCGGGGGGACGGCGAGCAGTACTTC CASSLYRGDGEQYF
TRBJ2-3 TRBV19 . TRBD2 TGTGCCAGTATGGGTGAGGGACTAGCGGGAGAGGGGACAGATACGCAGTATTTT CASMGEGLAGEGTDTQYF
TRBJ2-3 TRBV18 once TRBD2 TGTGCCAGCTCACCAAAGGCTAGCGGGAGCACAGATACGCAGTATTTT CASSPKASGSTDTQYF
TRBJ2-1 TRBV2 . . TGTGCCAGCAGTTTAACAGGGACTCTGAACCATGAGCAGTTCTTC CASSLTGTLNHEQFF
TRBJ1-5 TRBV6-1 . . TGTGCCAGCAGTCTTCTCCAGGATCAGCCCCAGCATTTT CASSLLQDQPQHF
TRBJ1-1 TRBV5-4 once . TGTGCCAGCAGCTTGGCTGCCGGGCAGGGCACTGAAGCTTTCTTT CASSLAAGQGTEAFF
TRBJ2-4 TRBV2 . . TGTGCCAGCAGCAAGACTGGTGGCATTCAGTACTTC CASSKTGGIQYF
TRBJ1-3 TRBV11-2 once . TGTGCCAGCAGCCCTTGGGGTGGAAACACCATATATTTT CASSPWGGNTIYF
TRBJ2-5 TRBV11-3 . TRBD1 TGTGCCAGTTCAGCACAGGGGGCAAGGGAGACCCAGTACTTC CASSAQGARETQYF
TRBJ1-4 TRBV6-5 . . TGTGCCAGCAGTTATCCGGGCGAAAAACTGTTTTTT CASSYPGEKLFF
TRBJ2-7 TRBV10-3 . TRBD1 TGTGCCTCCCAGACAGGGAACTACGAGCAGTACTTC CASQTGNYEQYF
TRBJ2-2 TRBV9 . TRBD1 TGTGCCAGCAGCCCCAGACAGGGGGCCGGGGAGCTGTTTTTT CASSPRQGAGELFF
TRBJ1-4 TRBV2 . TRBD1 TGTGCCAGCAGCCCCGACAGGGGGGATGAAAAACTGTTTTTT CASSPDRGDEKLFF
TRBJ2-7 TRBV5-4 . . TGTGCCAGCAGCTTGGCTTGGCAGGGGCGACACGAGCAGTACTTC CASSLAWQGRHEQYF
TRBJ1-4 TRBV5-4 . . TGTGCCAGCAGCCGGGGCCCCGCCAGAGGGGCAGCTAATGAAAAACTGTTTTTT CASSRGPARGAANEKLFF
TRBJ2-3 TRBV18 . . TGTGCCAGCCACGGGCCTTCAGATACGCAGTATTTT CASHGPSDTQYF
TRBJ2-7 TRBV18 once . TGTGCCAGCTCACCACGACGGGGGAGCTCCTACGAGCAGTACTTC CASSPRRGSSYEQYF
TRBJ1-5 TRBV28 few . TGTGTCAGCAGATCAGCAGGGCCCGAAAATCAGCCCCAGCATTTT CVSRSAGPENQPQHF
TRBJ2-7 TRBV11-3 . TRBD1 TGTGCCAGCAGCCTCGCGGACAGGTTCCACGAGCAGTACTTC CASSLADRFHEQYF
TRBJ2-5 TRBV10-3 . . TGTGCCATCAGCCGGACAGACCAAGAGACCCAGTACTTC CAISRTDQETQYF
TRBJ2-1 TRBV6-6 few . TGTGCCAGCAGTCGACTTCGGGGTGACAATGAGCAGTTCTTC CASSRLRGDNEQFF
TRBJ1-1 TRBV7-9 . . TGTGCCAGCAGCGCTACGATTGAAGCTTTCTTT CASSATIEAFF